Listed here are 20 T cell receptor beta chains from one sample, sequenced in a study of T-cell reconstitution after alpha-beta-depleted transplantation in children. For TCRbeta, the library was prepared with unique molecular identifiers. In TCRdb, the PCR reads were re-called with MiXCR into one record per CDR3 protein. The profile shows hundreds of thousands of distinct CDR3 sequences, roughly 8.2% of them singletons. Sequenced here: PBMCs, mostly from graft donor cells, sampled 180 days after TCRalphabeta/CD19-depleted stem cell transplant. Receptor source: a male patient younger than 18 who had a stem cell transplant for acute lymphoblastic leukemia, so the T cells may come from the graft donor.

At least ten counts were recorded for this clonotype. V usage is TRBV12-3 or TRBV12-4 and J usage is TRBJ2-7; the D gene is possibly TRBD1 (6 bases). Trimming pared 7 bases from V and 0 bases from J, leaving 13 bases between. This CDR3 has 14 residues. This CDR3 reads CASNLRGNSYEQYF. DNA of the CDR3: TGTGCCAGCAATCTGAGGGGGAACTCCTACGAGCAGTACTTC.

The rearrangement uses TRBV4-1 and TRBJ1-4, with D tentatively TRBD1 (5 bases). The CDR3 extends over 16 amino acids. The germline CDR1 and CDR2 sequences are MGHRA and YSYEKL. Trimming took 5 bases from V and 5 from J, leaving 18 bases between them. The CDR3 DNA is TGCGCCAGCAGCGAAAGGGGCCCCCTTCCAAATGAAAAACTGTTTTTT. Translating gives CASSERGPLPNEKLFF.

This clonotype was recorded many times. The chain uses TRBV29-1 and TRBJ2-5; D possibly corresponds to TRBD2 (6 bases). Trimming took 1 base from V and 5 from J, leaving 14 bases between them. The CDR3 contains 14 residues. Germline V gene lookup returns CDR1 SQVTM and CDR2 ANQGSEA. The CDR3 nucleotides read TGCAGCGTTGAAGTCTGGGGGGTTGGGGAGACCCAGTACTTC. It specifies CSVEVWGVGETQYF.

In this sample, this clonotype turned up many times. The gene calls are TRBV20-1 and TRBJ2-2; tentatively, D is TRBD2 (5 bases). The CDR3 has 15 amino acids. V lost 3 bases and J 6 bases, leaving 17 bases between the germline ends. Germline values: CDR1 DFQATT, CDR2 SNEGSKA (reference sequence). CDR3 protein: CSASRKSGSSGELFF. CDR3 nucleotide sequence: TGCAGTGCTAGTCGTAAATCTGGGAGTTCCGGGGAGCTGTTTTTT.

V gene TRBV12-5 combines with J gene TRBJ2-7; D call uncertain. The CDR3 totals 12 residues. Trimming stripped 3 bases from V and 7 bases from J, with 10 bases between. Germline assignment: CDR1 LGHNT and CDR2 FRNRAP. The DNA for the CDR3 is TGTGCTAGTGGTTTTCTGATTAGTGAGCAGTACTTC. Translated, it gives CASGFLISEQYF.

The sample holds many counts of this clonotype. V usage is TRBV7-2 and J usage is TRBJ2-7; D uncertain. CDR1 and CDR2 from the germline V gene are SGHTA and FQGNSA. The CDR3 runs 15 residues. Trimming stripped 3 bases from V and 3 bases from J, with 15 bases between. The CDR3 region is CASSFLSVVRYEQYF. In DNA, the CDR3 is TGTGCCAGCAGCTTCCTATCAGTTGTGCGCTACGAGCAGTACTTC.

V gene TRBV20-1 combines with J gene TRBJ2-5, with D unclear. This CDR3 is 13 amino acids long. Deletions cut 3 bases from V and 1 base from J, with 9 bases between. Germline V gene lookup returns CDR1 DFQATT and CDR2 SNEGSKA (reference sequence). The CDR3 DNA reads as TGCAGTGCTAGTGGGTCGTTCCAAGAGACCCAGTACTTC. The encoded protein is CSASGSFQETQYF.

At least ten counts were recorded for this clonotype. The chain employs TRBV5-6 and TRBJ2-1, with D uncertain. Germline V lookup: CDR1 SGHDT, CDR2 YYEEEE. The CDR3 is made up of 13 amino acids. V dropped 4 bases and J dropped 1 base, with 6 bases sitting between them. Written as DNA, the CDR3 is TGTGCCAGCAGCGGTGGGTCCTACAATGAGCAGTTCTTC. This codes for CASSGGSYNEQFF. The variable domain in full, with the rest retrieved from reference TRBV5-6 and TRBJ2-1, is DAGVTQSPTHLIKTRGQQVTLRCSPKSGHDTVSWYQQALGQGPQFIFQYYEEEERQRGNFPDRFSGHQFPNYSSELNVNALLLGDSALYLCASSGGSYNEQFFGPGTRLTVL.

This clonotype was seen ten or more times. CDR3 bases: TGTGCCAGCAGCTTGGGCGAGCCCCAGCATTTT. Protein product: CASSLGEPQHF. The rearrangement uses TRBV7-9 and TRBJ1-5; D unclear. The CDR3 is 11 residues long. The germline V gene has CDR1 SEHNR and CDR2 FQNEAQ (reference sequence). Trimming stripped 3 bases from V and 8 bases from J, with 5 bases between.

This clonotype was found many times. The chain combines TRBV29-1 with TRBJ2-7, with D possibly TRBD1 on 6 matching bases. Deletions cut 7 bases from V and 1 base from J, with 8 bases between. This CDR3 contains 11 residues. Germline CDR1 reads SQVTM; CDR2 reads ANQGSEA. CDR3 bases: TGCAGCGCCGGGACATCCTACGAGCAGTACTTC. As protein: CSAGTSYEQYF.

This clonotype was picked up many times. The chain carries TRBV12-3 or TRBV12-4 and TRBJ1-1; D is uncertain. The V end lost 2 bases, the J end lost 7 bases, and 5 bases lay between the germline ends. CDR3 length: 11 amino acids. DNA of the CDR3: TGTGCCAGCAGTTTATCCCTTGAAGCTTTCTTT. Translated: CASSLSLEAFF.

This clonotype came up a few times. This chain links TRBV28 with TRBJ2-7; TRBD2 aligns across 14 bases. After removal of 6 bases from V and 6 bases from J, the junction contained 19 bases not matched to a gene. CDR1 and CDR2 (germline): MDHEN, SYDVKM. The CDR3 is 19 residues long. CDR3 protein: CASRPVLGLAGVRTAEQYF. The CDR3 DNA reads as TGTGCCAGCAGGCCTGTACTGGGACTAGCGGGAGTCAGAACGGCCGAGCAGTACTTC.

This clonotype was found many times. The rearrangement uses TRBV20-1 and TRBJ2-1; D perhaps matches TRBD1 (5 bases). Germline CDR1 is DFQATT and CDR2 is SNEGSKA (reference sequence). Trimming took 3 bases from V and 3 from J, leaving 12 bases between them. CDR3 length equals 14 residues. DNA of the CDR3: TGCAGTGCTAGGCCGGACAACTTCTACAATGAGCAGTTCTTC. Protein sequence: CSARPDNFYNEQFF.

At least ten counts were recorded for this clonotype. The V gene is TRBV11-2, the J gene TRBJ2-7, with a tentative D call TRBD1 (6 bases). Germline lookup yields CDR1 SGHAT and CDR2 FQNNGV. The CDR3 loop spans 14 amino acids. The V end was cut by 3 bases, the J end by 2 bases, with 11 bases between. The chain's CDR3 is CASSFPRGTYEQYF. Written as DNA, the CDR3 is TGTGCCAGCAGCTTCCCCAGGGGAACCTACGAGCAGTACTTC.

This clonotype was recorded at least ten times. The CDR3 DNA is TGTGCCAGCAGCTCCCGTTTAAGCGGAATCCAAGAGACCCAGTACTTC. Amino acids: CASSSRLSGIQETQYF. The chain employs TRBV7-6 and TRBJ2-5; D is perhaps TRBD2 (5 bases). The germline CDR1 and CDR2 sequences are SGHVS and FNYEAQ. Between the trimmed V and J ends, which lost 4 bases and 1 base, there was a span of 16 bases. The CDR3 sequence is 16 residues long. Using reference TRBV7-6 and TRBJ2-5 for the parts outside the CDR3, the full variable domain is GAGVSQSPRYKVTKRGQDVALRCDPISGHVSLYWYRQALGQGPEFLTYFNYEAQQDKSGLPNDRFSAERPEGSISTLTIQRTEQRDSAMYRCASSSRLSGIQETQYFGPGTRLLVL.

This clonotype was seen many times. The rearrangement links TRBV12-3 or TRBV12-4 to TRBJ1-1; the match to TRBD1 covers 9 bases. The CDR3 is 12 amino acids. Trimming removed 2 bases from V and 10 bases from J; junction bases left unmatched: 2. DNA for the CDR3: TGTGCCAGCAGTTTAAACAGGGGGCGAGCTTTCTTT. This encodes CASSLNRGRAFF.

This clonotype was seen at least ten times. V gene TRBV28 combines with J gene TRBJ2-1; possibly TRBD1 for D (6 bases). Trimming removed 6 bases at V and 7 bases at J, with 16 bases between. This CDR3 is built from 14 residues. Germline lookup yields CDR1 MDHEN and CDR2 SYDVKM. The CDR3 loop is CASRGAGNLNEQFF. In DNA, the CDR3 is TGTGCCAGCAGGGGGGCAGGAAACCTGAATGAGCAGTTCTTC.

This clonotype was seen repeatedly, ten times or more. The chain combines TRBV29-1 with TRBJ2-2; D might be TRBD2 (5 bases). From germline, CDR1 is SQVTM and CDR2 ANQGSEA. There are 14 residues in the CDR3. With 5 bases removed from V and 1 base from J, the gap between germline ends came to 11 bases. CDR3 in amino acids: CSVNPRGNTGELFF. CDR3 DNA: TGCAGCGTTAATCCCCGGGGGAACACCGGGGAGCTGTTTTTT.

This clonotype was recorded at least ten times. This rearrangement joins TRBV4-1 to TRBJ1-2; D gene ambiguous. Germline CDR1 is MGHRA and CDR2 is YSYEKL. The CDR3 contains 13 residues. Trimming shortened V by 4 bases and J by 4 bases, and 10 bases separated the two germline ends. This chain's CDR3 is CASSRHGVYGYTF. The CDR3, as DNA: TGCGCCAGCAGCCGGCACGGGGTCTATGGCTACACCTTC.

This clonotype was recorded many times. Here the CDR3 reads CSVEDLLKGGYTF. The CDR3 DNA follows: TGCAGCGTTGAAGATCTTTTGAAGGGAGGCTACACCTTC. This chain joins TRBV29-1 and TRBJ1-2; D ambiguous. V was cut by 0 bases and J by 8 bases, with 13 bases left in between. The germline CDR1 and CDR2 sequences are SQVTM and ANQGSEA. The length of the CDR3 is 13 residues.